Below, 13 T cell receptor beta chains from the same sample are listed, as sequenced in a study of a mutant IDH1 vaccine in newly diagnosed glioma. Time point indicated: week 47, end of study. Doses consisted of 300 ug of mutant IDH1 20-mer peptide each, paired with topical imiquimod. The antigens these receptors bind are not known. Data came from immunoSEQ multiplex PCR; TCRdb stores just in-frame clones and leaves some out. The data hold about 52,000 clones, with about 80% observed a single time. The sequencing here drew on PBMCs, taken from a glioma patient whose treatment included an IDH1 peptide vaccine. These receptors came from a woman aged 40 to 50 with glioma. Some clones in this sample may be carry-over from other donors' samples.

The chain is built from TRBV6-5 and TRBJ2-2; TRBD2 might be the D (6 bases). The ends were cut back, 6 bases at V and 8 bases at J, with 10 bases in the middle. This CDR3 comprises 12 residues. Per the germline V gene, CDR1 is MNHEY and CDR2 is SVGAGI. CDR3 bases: TGTGCCAGCAGGGAGGGAAGGGGGGAGCTGTTTTTT. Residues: CASREGRGELFF.

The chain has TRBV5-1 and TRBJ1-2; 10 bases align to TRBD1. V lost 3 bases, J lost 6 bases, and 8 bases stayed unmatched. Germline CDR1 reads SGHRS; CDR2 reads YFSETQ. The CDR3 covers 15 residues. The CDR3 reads CASSWFGTGEHGYTF. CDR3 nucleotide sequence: TGCGCCAGCAGCTGGTTTGGGACAGGGGAACATGGCTACACCTTC.

CDR3 DNA: TGTGCCAGCAGCCGCAGCCTAGGCCGGGACCACGAGCAGTACTTC. Translated, it gives CASSRSLGRDHEQYF. The J gene is TRBJ2-7, the V gene TRBV7-9; possibly TRBD1 or TRBD2 for D (5 bases each). Germline CDR1 is SEHNR and CDR2 is FQNEAQ (reference sequence). The V gene lost 5 bases and the J gene lost 5 bases, with 19 bases spanning the gap. The CDR3 totals 15 residues.

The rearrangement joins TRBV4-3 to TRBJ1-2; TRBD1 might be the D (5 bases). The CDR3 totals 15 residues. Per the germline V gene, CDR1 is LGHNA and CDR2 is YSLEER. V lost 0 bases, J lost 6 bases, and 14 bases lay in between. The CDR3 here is CASSQDRSQGNGYTF. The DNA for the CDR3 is TGCGCCAGCAGCCAAGATCGGAGTCAGGGCAATGGCTACACCTTC.

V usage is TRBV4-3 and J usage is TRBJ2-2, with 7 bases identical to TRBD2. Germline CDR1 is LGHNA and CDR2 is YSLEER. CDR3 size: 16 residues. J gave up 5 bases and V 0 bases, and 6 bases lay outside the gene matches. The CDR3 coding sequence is TGCGCCAGCAGCCAAGATTTTGGGGGGGGGACCGGGGAGCTGTTTTTT. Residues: CASSQDFGGGTGELFF.

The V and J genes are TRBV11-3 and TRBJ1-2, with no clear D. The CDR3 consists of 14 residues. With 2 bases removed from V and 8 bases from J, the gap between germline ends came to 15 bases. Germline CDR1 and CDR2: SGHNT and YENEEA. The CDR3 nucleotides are TGTGCCAGCAGCTTATGCTCATTCTCTAAGGGCTACACCTTC. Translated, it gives CASSLCSFSKGYTF.

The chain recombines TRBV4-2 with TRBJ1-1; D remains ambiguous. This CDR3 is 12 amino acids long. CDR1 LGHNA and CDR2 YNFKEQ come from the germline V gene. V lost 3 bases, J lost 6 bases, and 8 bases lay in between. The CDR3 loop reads CASSQGGPEAFF. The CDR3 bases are TGTGCCAGCAGCCAGGGAGGACCTGAAGCTTTCTTT.

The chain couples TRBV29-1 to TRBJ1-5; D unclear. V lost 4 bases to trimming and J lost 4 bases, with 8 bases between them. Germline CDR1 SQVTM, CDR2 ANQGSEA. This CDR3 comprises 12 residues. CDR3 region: CSVALANQPQHF. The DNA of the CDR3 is TGCAGCGTTGCCCTGGCTAATCAGCCCCAGCATTTT.

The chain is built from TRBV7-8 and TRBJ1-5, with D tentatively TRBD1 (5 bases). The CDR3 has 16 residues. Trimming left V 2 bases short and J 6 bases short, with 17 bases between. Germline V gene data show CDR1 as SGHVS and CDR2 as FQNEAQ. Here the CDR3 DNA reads TGTGCCAGCAGCTTAAACGGCAGGGAGGTTGGTCAGCCCCAGCATTTT. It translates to CASSLNGREVGQPQHF.

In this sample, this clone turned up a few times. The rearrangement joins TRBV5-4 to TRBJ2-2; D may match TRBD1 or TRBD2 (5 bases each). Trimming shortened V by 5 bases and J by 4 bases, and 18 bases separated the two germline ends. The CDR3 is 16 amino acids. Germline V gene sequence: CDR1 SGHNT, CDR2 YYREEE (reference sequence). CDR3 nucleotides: TGTGCCAGCAGGGATTGGGGGAAACCGACCACCGGGGAGCTGTTTTTT. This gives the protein CASRDWGKPTTGELFF.

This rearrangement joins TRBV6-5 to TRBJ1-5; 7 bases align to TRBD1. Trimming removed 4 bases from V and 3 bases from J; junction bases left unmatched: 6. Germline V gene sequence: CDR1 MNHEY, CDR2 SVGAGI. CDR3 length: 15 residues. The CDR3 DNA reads TGTGCCAGCAGTTCTCATACAGGGGACAATCAGCCCCAGCATTTT. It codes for CASSSHTGDNQPQHF.

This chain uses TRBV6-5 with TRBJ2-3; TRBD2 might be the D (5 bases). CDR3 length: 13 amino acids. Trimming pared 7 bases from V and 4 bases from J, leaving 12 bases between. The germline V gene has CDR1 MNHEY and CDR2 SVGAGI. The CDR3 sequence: CASTAGEADTQYF. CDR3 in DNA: TGTGCCAGCACGGCGGGCGAGGCAGATACGCAGTATTTT.

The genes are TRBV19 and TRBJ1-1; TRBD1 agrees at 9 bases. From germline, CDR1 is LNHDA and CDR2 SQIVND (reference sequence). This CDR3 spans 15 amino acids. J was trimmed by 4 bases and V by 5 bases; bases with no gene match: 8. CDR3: CASSLGQGGSTEAFF. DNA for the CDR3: TGTGCCAGTAGTTTGGGACAGGGCGGTAGCACTGAAGCTTTCTTT.